What follows describes a single T cell receptor beta chain. The sample holds a few counts of this clone. Its cognate antigen has yet to be identified. The read halts 3 residues ahead of the CDR3 end, with the missing end drawn from the germline J gene. The data were obtained in a study of T cell clonality in common variable immunodeficiency (dated by TCRdb to the mid-2010s). The CDR3, cysteine through phenylalanine, is 15 amino acids long. The DNA has 36 bases, all within the CDR3, and is read from base 1. The junction shows trimming of 1 base on V and 5 bases on J, and the gene matches do not reach 5 bases of it. CDR1 SGHRS and CDR2 YFSETQ were looked up in the germline V gene. For sequencing input, CVID and control samples contributed equivalent amounts of genomic DNA. For every sample, a 60 bp segment covering the rearranged TCRbeta CDR3 region was amplified and then sequenced. The immunoSEQ assay, a bias-corrected multiplex PCR combined with high-throughput sequencing, was used to amplify TCRbeta. The paper's processing steps were these. Every unique nucleotide sequence counted as a clone and was annotated with V, D and J genes, copy number and frequency. Sequences were labeled productive if in frame, and non-productive if out of frame or containing stop codons. As previously described, clonality was calculated on the basis of Shannon's entropy. The predicted amino acid sequences of productive clones were used to derive the mean CDR3 Kyte-Doolittle hydropathy. Scaled V gene usage was hierarchically clustered using Manhattan distance and complete linkage with the R hclust function. Sharing of clones by CDR3 amino acid sequence was evaluated by resampling 12 repertoires per group over 100 rounds. The repertoires were searched for some 70 published EBV-specific TCRbeta sequences and a few hundred published CMV-specific TCRbeta sequences. After two CVID samples that produced fewer than 10,000 sequences were dropped from the analysis, around 40 CVID repertoires remained. Held by TCRdb, this immuneACCESS table contains in-frame sequences only and omits some clones. Under half of the omission traces to an unresolved V gene where checked; the cause of the rest is unknown. D and trimming come from the DNA, and the V and J calls and clone size come from that table. In this sample, some 54,000 clones appear, none counted once only. Around 2% of the sample is in the top ten clones.

Most CVID patients and most healthy controls were of Caucasian heritage. Heparinized peripheral whole blood samples of about 4.5 to 8.5 ml were obtained from each donor. TCRbeta CDR3 repertoires were sequenced from genomic DNA of adults with common variable immune deficiency (CVID) and healthy adult controls. The control group was made up of about 22 healthy adult volunteers (approximately ten male and roughly twelve female) whose ages ranged from 23 to 66 years, with a mean age of approximately 34. Diluted blood was density-centrifuged over Hypaque 1077 or Ficoll-Paque to isolate peripheral blood mononuclear cells. Genomic DNA was extracted from unsorted mononuclear cells by Qiagen column purification or by a centrifugation-based method. Points the paper makes about the study in general: Healthy controls shared more TCRbeta clones with each other than CVID subjects shared among themselves (p < 0.0001). CVID TCRbeta sequences reportedly showed fewer deletions and N-nucleotide insertions and lacked highly modified clones with 13 or more V deletions. It was noted by the authors that sequencing of the repertoires of T cell subpopulations would be needed to clarify the cause of the increased clonality in CVID. Compared with healthy controls, CVID subjects showed increased TCRbeta clonality (t-test p = 0.018), a feature most characteristic of about a third of subjects. Even though DNA input was equal, the average per sample came to 82,000 or so unique sequences for controls compared with around 33,000 for CVID samples. Differences among patients in the CVID cohort limited the correlations between repertoire features and clinical complications.

The receptor chain draws on TRBV5-1 and TRBJ2-5, and TRBD2 aligns with 10 junction nucleotides. The origin of this receptor is a person aged 18 to 70 in good health. Sequenced material: peripheral blood mononuclear cells. The DNA read from the CDR3 is TGCGCCAGCAGCTTGCAATTAGCGGGAGGCGAGACC. Its translation is CASSLQLAGGET. The complete CDR3 reads CASSLQLAGGETQYF.